This T cell receptor (beta chain) was found in a study of cytomegalovirus exposure and HLA in healthy donors. A remark on this clone: Antigen specificity is unknown.

A multiplex PCR was run with 60 Vbeta primers and 13 Jbeta primers. Data came from immunoSEQ multiplex PCR; TCRdb stores just in-frame clones and leaves some out. The data show roughly 180,000 clones, roughly four fifths seen once. General study results and limits: In terms of immune exposure information, only CMV serostatus was available. Prior analysis indicated that the majority of TCR beta V segments exhibited productivity approximately 87% or approximately 30% of the time. Among donors in an Asian-associated ancestry cluster, a later analysis reportedly found fewer N-insertions than the roughly 700-donor mean.

Material: PBMCs. The receptor comes from a female donor in good health and CMV-seronegative.

In DNA, the CDR3 is TGTGCCAGCAGCCAAGATCCCTCGGGGGGGCCGTACGAGCAGTACTTC. This gives the protein CASSQDPSGGPYEQYF. J is TRBJ2-7 and V is TRBV14, with 8 positions matching TRBD2. The CDR3 loop spans 16 amino acids. V trimming: 0 bases; J trimming: 4 bases; junction bases outside the gene matches: 8. Germline lookup yields CDR1 SGHDN and CDR2 FVKESK.